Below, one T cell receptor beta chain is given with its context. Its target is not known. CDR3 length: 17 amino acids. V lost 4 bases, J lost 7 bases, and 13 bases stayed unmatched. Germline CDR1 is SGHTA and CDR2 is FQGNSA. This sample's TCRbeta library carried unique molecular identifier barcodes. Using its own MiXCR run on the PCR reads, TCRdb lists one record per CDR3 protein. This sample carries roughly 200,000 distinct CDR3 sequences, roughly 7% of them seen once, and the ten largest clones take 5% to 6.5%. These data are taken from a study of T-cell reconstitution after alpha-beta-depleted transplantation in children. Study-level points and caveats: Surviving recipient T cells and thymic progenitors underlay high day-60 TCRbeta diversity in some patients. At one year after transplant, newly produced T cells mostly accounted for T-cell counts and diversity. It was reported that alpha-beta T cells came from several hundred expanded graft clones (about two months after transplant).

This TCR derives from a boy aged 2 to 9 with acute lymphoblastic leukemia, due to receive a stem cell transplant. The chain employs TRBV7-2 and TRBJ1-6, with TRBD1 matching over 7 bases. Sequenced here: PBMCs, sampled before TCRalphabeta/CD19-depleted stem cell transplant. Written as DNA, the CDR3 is TGTGCCAGCAGCTCCCCGGTTGGGGACAGCAAGAATTCACCCCTCCACTTT. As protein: CASSSPVGDSKNSPLHF.